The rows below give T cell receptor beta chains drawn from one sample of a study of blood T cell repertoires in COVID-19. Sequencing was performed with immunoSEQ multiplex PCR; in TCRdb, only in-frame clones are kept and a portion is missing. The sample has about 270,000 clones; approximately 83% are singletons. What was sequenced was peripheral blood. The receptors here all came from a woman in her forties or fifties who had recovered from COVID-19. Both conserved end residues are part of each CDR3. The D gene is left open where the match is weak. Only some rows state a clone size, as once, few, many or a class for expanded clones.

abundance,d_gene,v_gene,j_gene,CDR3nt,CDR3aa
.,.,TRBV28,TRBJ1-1,TGTGCCAGCAGTTTTGGTCCCACGGGAGGCAGCCGATTT,CASSFGPTGGSRF
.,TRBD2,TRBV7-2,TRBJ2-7,TGTGCCAGCAGCTTAGTCCGGCTAGCGGGGGTTGGCTACGAGCAGTACTTC,CASSLVRLAGVGYEQYF
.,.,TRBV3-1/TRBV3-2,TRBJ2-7,TGTGCCAGCAGCCCTCCCGAGACAGCCTACGAGCAGTACTTC,CASSPPETAYEQYF
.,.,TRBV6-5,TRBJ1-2,TGTGCCAGCACCCCCGCGGGGGTATATGGCTACACCTTC,CASTPAGVYGYTF
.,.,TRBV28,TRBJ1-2,TGTGCCAGCACCAGGACAGACTTTAACTATGGCTACACCTTC,CASTRTDFNYGYTF
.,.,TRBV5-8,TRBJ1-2,TGTGCCAGCAGCGCACACAGGGAAGACTATGGCTACACCTTC,CASSAHREDYGYTF
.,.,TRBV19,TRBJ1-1,TGTGCCAGTCACCGTCGACAGAACACTGAAGCTTTCTTT,CASHRRQNTEAFF
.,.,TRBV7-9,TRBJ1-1,TGTGCCAGCAGCTTCTCGACAGCGAACACTGAAGCTTTCTTT,CASSFSTANTEAFF
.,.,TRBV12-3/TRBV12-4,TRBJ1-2,TGTGCCAGCAGTCCCTCAAGCTCTAGTTACCTCTTC,CASSPSSSSYLF
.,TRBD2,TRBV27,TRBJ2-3,TGTGCCAGCAGACTCCGGGACTACAGCACAGATACGCAGTATTTT,CASRLRDYSTDTQYF
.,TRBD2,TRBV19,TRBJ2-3,TGTGCCAGTAGGGGACTAGCGGGTCATGATACGCAGTATTTT,CASRGLAGHDTQYF
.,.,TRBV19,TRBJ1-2,TGTGCCAGCGCGCTAAGGTTCCCAGACCTGAGGGGCTACACCTTC,CASALRFPDLRGYTF
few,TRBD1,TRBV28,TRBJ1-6,TGTGCCAGCAATCTCCCAATGACAGGGGCCGTTTGGAGTTCACCCCTCCACTTT,CASNLPMTGAVWSSPLHF
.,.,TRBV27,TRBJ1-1,TGTGCCAGCAGTTCCCTCCAGGACACTGAAGCTTTCTTT,CASSSLQDTEAFF
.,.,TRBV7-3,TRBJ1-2,TGTGCCAGCAGCTTAACGCCCACAGCTAACTATGGCTACACCTTC,CASSLTPTANYGYTF
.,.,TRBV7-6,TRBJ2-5,TGTGCCAGCAGCCCAACTAGCGCCTGGGGGGCCAGAGAGACCCAGTACTTC,CASSPTSAWGARETQYF
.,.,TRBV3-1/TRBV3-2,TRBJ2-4,TGTGCCAGCAGCCAAGTCAGGATTGGCAAAAACATTCAGTACTTC,CASSQVRIGKNIQYF
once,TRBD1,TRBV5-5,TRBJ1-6,TGTGCCAGCAGCTTGGGGGGGACAGGGATTTCACCCCTCCACTTT,CASSLGGTGISPLHF
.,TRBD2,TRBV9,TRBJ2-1,TGTGCCAGCAGCGTAGATACAGCGGGGAATGAGCAGTTCTTC,CASSVDTAGNEQFF
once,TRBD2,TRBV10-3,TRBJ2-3,TGTGCCATCAGGGCTGCCGGGAGGGGCACAGATACGCAGTATTTT,CAIRAAGRGTDTQYF
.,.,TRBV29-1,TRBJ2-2,TGCCGCGTGGGGGCCCAGGAGGGGGGGTTCGCTAACACCGGGGAGCTGTTTTTT,CRVGAQEGGFANTGELFF
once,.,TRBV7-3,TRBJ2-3,TGTGCCAGCAGCCAGCGACCGATGGGAGATACGCAGTATTTT,CASSQRPMGDTQYF
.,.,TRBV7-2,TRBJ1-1,TGTGCCAGCAGCTTAGGAACAGGTCAAAGGAGAGCTTTCTTT,CASSLGTGQRRAFF
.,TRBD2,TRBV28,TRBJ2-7,TGTGCCAGCACCCCACGGTTAGCGGGACTTAGCGAGCAGTACTTC,CASTPRLAGLSEQYF
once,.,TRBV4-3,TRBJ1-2,TGCGCCAGCAGCCAACCGAGCGAGGCTAGACATGGCTACACCTTC,CASSQPSEARHGYTF
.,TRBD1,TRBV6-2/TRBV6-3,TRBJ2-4,TGTGCCAGCAGTTCCGGGACAGGGAGTGTCATTCAGTACTTC,CASSSGTGSVIQYF
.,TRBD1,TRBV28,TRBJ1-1,TGTGCCAGCATGTCGACAGGGACGAACACTGAAGCTTTCTTT,CASMSTGTNTEAFF
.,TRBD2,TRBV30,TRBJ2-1,TGTGCCTGGGGTGGACTAGCGGGAGCGGGCAATGAGCAGTTCTTC,CAWGGLAGAGNEQFF
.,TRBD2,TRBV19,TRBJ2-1,TGTGCCAGTAGTGGAGCGGGAGGGCCGGGCAATGAGCAGTTCTTC,CASSGAGGPGNEQFF
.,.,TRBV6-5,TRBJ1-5,TGTGCCAGCAGAGACACGGGGGACAATCAGCCCCAGCATTTT,CASRDTGDNQPQHF
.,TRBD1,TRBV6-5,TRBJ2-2,TGTGCCAGCAGTCGGACAGGGAACACCGGGGAGCTGTTTTTT,CASSRTGNTGELFF
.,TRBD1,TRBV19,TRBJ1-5,TGTGCCAGCGGGACAGCTAATCAGCCCCAGCATTTT,CASGTANQPQHF
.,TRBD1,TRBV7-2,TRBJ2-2,TGTGCCAGCAGCTTAGAAAGGCAGGGGGCCACCGGGGAGCTGTTTTTT,CASSLERQGATGELFF
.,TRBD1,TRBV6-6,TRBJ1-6,TGTGCCAGCAGTCGCCAAGGACAGGCCCGTAATTCACCCCTCCACTTT,CASSRQGQARNSPLHF
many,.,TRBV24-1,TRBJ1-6,TGTGCCACCAGTGATTTCCTTGGCAGGGATAATTCACCCCTCCACTTT,CATSDFLGRDNSPLHF
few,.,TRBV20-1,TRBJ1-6,TGCAGTGCTAGTTCGGGGTTTAATTCACCCCTCCACTTT,CSASSGFNSPLHF
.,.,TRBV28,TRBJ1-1,TGTGCCAGCAGTTCCACAGGGTCTCGGACTGAAGCTTTCTTT,CASSSTGSRTEAFF
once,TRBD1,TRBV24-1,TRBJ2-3,TGTGCCACCAGGGGACAGGGGGAACACACAGATACGCAGTATTTT,CATRGQGEHTDTQYF
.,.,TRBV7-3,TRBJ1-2,TGTGCCAGCAGTATTTCGGTCTATGGCTACACCTTC,CASSISVYGYTF
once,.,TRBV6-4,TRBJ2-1,TGTGCCAGCAGTGACTTCTCTTACAATGAGCAGTTCTTC,CASSDFSYNEQFF
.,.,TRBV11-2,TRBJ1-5,TGTGCCAGCAGCTTAGCTCTGAATCAGCCCCAGCATTTT,CASSLALNQPQHF
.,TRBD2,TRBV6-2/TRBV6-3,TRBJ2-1,TGTGCCAGCAGTTATCACCCGAGCGGGGGCTCCTACAATGAGCAGTTCTTC,CASSYHPSGGSYNEQFF
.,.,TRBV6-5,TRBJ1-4,TGTGCCAGCAAGATCCGGGACAAACTTAATGAAAAACTGTTTTTT,CASKIRDKLNEKLFF
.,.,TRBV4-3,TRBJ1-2,TGCGCCAGCAGCCAAGATTGGGGCCAGGGTGGGTATGGCTACACCTTC,CASSQDWGQGGYGYTF
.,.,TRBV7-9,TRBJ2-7,TGTGCCAGCAGCTTAGTAGCCTCATCCTACGAGCAGTACTTC,CASSLVASSYEQYF
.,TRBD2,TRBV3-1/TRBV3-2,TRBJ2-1,TGTGCCAGCAGCACCCGGACTAGCGGGGGGAGTGAGCAGTTCTTC,CASSTRTSGGSEQFF
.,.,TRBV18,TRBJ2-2,TGTGCCAGCTCGGGATCAGGGGTTTCGAACACCGGGGAGCTGTTTTTT,CASSGSGVSNTGELFF
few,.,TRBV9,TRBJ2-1,TGTGCCAGCAGCAGAGCAGAGGGGGTTACCAATGAGCAGTTCTTC,CASSRAEGVTNEQFF
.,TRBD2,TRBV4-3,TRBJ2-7,TGCGCCAGCAGCCAGTCGGGGGGTACCTCCTACGAGCAGTACTTC,CASSQSGGTSYEQYF
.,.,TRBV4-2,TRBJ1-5,TGTGCCAGCAGCCATAACGGTCGGGGAGGTAATCAGCCCCAGCATTTT,CASSHNGRGGNQPQHF
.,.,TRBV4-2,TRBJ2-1,TGTGCCAGCAGCCATCCCAGTACTGAGCAGTTCTTC,CASSHPSTEQFF
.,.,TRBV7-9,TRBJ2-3,TGTGCCAGCAGCTTCCTAGCGGAGGGGGGAGATACGCAGTATTTT,CASSFLAEGGDTQYF
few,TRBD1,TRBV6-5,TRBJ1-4,TGTGCCAGCAAGGCCAGGGGGCGCGAAAAACTGTTTTTT,CASKARGREKLFF
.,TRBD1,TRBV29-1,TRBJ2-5,TGCAGCGGCACAGGGGGCGGAAAGACCCAGTACTTC,CSGTGGGKTQYF